This T cell receptor (beta chain) was observed in a study of T cell clonality in common variable immunodeficiency. Study results and caveats: Common variable immunodeficiency TCR beta sequences reportedly had fewer deletions and N-nucleotide insertions.

Only in-frame clones appear in the TCRdb table, and some are missing; sequencing was by immunoSEQ multiplex PCR. Listed here are under 35,000 clones without any singletons, the top ten holding around 5.4%. This clone was picked up a small number of times. The target antigen is unknown. The read terminates 3 residues before the CDR3 end, so the remaining end is supplied by the germline J gene. CDR1 and CDR2 from the germline V gene are GTSNPN and SVGIG (reference sequence). The V gene lost 7 bases and the J gene lost 2 bases, with 9 bases spanning the gap. This CDR3 spans 13 amino acids. Patients had low serum IgG, IgA and/or IgM and specific antibody deficiency. Replacement immunoglobulin had been given to every CVID subject for at least one year.

The sequenced sample was peripheral blood mononuclear cells. The J gene is TRBJ1-6, the V gene TRBV30; D is possibly TRBD1 (6 bases). The source is a human donor with common variable immunodeficiency. Incomplete CDR3 DNA: TGTGCCTCCCGGACAGCCTATAATTCACCC. It codes for CASRTAYNSP. The CDR3 in full is CASRTAYNSPLHF. Based on the CDR3 plus reference TRBV30 and TRBJ1-6, the full variable domain is SQTIHQWPATLVQPVGSPLSLECTVEGTSNPNLYWYRQAAGRGLQLLFYSVGIGQISSEVPQNLSASRPQDRQFILSSKKLLLSDSGFYLCASRTAYNSPLHFGNGTRLTVT.